The TCR beta chain under discussion was sequenced for a study of blood T cell repertoires in COVID-19. Study overall: Samples of COVID-19 (acute and convalescent) were obtained from the United States, Italy and Spain. Sample material is recorded as cDNA or gDNA derived from T cells, B-cell-depleted T cells, or PBMCs.

In the authors' workflow: Amplified reference gene primers provided the basis for estimating nucleated cell counts. Some clones are missing from TCRdb's copy, which holds only in-frame ones; the method was immunoSEQ multiplex PCR. The V and J calls and the clone size are those of that table, but D and trimming were determined from the DNA. The sample holds 250,000 to 350,000 clones; 80% to 90% are singletons and the top ten take approximately 0.84%. V lost 4 bases and J lost 1, with 14 bases in between. CDR3 length equals 15 residues. Germline values: CDR1 SGHDT, CDR2 YYEEEE. This rearrangement joins TRBV5-6 to TRBJ1-1; D remains ambiguous. The TCR originated in a man between 25 and 39 years old with acute or convalescent COVID-19. Material for sequencing was peripheral blood. Here the CDR3 reads CASSPLRYGNTEAFF. The CDR3 DNA follows: TGTGCCAGCAGCCCGCTACGGTACGGGAACACTGAAGCTTTCTTT.